The T cell receptor beta chain described here comes from a study of blood T cell repertoires in COVID-19. The CDR3 contains 14 residues. The germline CDR1 and CDR2 sequences are SSHAT and FNYEAQ (reference sequence). Remarks on this clone: The junction does not match germline at one end; this may be a read error.

Sequencing used immunoSEQ multiplex PCR; TCRdb keeps in-frame clones, though not all of them. The sample contains about 240,000 clones, 75% to 90% of which appear only once. The rearrangement joins TRBV7-7 to TRBJ2-3; maybe TRBD1 (6 bases). This TCR derives from a woman aged 60-75 years with active or convalescent COVID-19. Sequenced sample: peripheral blood. CDR3 sequence reads: CASSLAQGMDTQYF. CDR3 sequence (DNA): TGTGCTAGCAGCTTAGCTCAGGGGATGGATACGCAGTATTTT. The variable domain in full, with the rest retrieved from reference TRBV7-7 and TRBJ2-3, is GAGVSQSPRYKVTKRGQDVTLRCDPISSHATLYWYQQALGQGPEFLTYFNYEAQPDKSGLPSDRFSAERPEGSISTLTIQRTEQRDSAMYRCASSLAQGMDTQYFGPGTRLTVL.